The source of this T cell receptor beta chain is a study of T cells in Graves' hyperthyroidism and ophthalmopathy. General study points: Ophthalmopathy could be told apart from stable hyperthyroidism with a 13 V-J model.

What was amplified from RNA transcripts were TCR beta CDR3 regions. The study used the HTBI primer set for a first-round RT-PCR of the TCR CDR3. TCRdb re-analysed the multiplex PCR reads in MiXCR, keeping a single row per CDR3 protein. The table lists about 410,000 distinct CDR3 sequences, roughly 14% of them singletons, with roughly 13% in the top ten. This CDR3 is 14 amino acids long. The ends were cut back, 1 base at V and 2 bases at J, with 6 bases in the middle. The V gene's germline CDR1 is SGHTA and CDR2 FQGNSA. This clonotype has at least ten counts. Its antigen is not identified. This TCR came from a man in his late teens or twenties with Graves' ophthalmopathy. The rearrangement links TRBV7-2 to TRBJ1-5; D call uncertain. The sequencing input was blood. Written as DNA, the CDR3 is TGTGCCAGCAGCTTAGTCTCGCGCAATCAGCCCCAGCATTTT. It is translated as CASSLVSRNQPQHF.